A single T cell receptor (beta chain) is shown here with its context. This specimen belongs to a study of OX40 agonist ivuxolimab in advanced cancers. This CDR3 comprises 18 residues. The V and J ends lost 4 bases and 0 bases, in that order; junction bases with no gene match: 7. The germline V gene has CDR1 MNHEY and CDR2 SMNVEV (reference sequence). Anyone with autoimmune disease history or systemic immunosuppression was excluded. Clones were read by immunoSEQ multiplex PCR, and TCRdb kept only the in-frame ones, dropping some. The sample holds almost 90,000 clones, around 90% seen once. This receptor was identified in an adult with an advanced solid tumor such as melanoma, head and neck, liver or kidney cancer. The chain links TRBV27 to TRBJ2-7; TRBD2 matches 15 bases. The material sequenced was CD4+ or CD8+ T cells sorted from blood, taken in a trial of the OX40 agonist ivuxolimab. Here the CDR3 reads CASSWSGLAGGNSYEQYF. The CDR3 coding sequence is TGTGCCAGCAGTTGGTCGGGACTAGCGGGAGGCAACTCCTACGAGCAGTACTTC.